Listed below are T cell receptor beta chains from one sample, sequenced in a study of blood T cells in healthy people across ages. MiXCR, applied by TCRdb to the 5' RACE reads, yields one record per CDR3 protein. Of hundreds of thousands of distinct CDR3 sequences listed, 48% are singletons. Sequencing was carried out using blood. Source of these receptors: a man aged 25 to 40 in good health. The CDR3 runs from the conserved cysteine through the conserved F or W. D genes are given only for firm matches. Part of the rows lack a size; the others show once, few, many or a class for expanded clones.

v_call: TRBV6-5; clone_size: .; cdr3_length: 15; j_call: TRBJ2-1; d_call: TRBD2; cdr3_nt: TGTGCCAGCAAAGAGGGACTAGGTTTTTATAATGAGCAGTTCTTC; cdr3_aa: CASKEGLGFYNEQFF
v_call: TRBV4-1; clone_size: few; cdr3_length: 17; j_call: TRBJ1-2; d_call: .; cdr3_nt: TGCGCCAGCAGCCAAGAGGCATTAGGTTATTCAAACTATGGCTACACCTTC; cdr3_aa: CASSQEALGYSNYGYTF
v_call: TRBV20-1; clone_size: many; cdr3_length: 13; j_call: TRBJ2-7; d_call: .; cdr3_nt: TGCAGTGCTAGAGTAGTGGCCTCCTACGAGCAGTACTTC; cdr3_aa: CSARVVASYEQYF
v_call: TRBV6-2/TRBV6-3; clone_size: .; cdr3_length: 15; j_call: TRBJ2-3; d_call: TRBD2; cdr3_nt: TGTGCCAGCAGTCTTGGACTAGCTTTCACAGATACGCAGTATTTT; cdr3_aa: CASSLGLAFTDTQYF
v_call: TRBV3-1; clone_size: .; cdr3_length: 12; j_call: TRBJ2-4; d_call: .; cdr3_nt: TGTGCCGGCAGCCAGGCGGGAAACATTCAGTACTTC; cdr3_aa: CAGSQAGNIQYF
v_call: TRBV3-1; clone_size: few; cdr3_length: 14; j_call: TRBJ1-5; d_call: .; cdr3_nt: TGTGCCAGCAGCCAAGGACAGCGGAATCAGCCCCAGCATTTT; cdr3_aa: CASSQGQRNQPQHF
v_call: TRBV28; clone_size: .; cdr3_length: 11; j_call: TRBJ2-7; d_call: .; cdr3_nt: TGTGCCAGCAGAAGGGAGCACGAGCAGTACTTC; cdr3_aa: CASRREHEQYF
v_call: TRBV30; clone_size: .; cdr3_length: 14; j_call: TRBJ2-5; d_call: TRBD2; cdr3_nt: TGTGCCTGGAGTGTACGGGGGGACCAAGAGACCCAGTACTTC; cdr3_aa: CAWSVRGDQETQYF
v_call: TRBV3-1; clone_size: .; cdr3_length: 16; j_call: TRBJ1-5; d_call: TRBD1; cdr3_nt: TGTGCCAGCAGCCAAGCCGCCGGGACAGCGAATCAGCCCCAGCATTTT; cdr3_aa: CASSQAAGTANQPQHF
v_call: TRBV7-2; clone_size: many; cdr3_length: 19; j_call: TRBJ2-4; d_call: .; cdr3_nt: TGTGCCAGCAGCTTCGGGGTTGGGGGACTGGGAGACCCCAAAAACATTCAGTACTTC; cdr3_aa: CASSFGVGGLGDPKNIQYF
v_call: TRBV20-1; clone_size: few; cdr3_length: 14; j_call: TRBJ2-7; d_call: TRBD2; cdr3_nt: TGCAGTGCCAAATGGACTAGCGGGGCCCACGAGCAGTACTTC; cdr3_aa: CSAKWTSGAHEQYF
v_call: TRBV6-5; clone_size: .; cdr3_length: 18; j_call: TRBJ2-4; d_call: .; cdr3_nt: TGTGCCAGCAGTTACCCTCCTCCGGACTCCCTAGCCAAAAACATTCAGTACTTC; cdr3_aa: CASSYPPPDSLAKNIQYF
v_call: TRBV29-1; clone_size: .; cdr3_length: 12; j_call: TRBJ1-2; d_call: TRBD1; cdr3_nt: TGCAGCGCCGGACAGGTTTTAGGTGGCTACACCTTC; cdr3_aa: CSAGQVLGGYTF
v_call: TRBV5-1; clone_size: few; cdr3_length: 14; j_call: TRBJ1-1; d_call: .; cdr3_nt: TGCGCCAGCAGCGTGGACAGTACGAACACTGAAGCTTTCTTT; cdr3_aa: CASSVDSTNTEAFF
v_call: TRBV27; clone_size: .; cdr3_length: 13; j_call: TRBJ1-2; d_call: .; cdr3_nt: TGTGCCAGCAGCTTACAGGAGGCCAGCGGCTACACCTTC; cdr3_aa: CASSLQEASGYTF
v_call: TRBV20-1; clone_size: .; cdr3_length: 13; j_call: TRBJ2-7; d_call: .; cdr3_nt: TGCAGTGCTAGCGACAGGATCTCCTACGAGCAGTACTTC; cdr3_aa: CSASDRISYEQYF
v_call: TRBV20-1; clone_size: few; cdr3_length: 13; j_call: TRBJ1-4; d_call: .; cdr3_nt: TGCAGTGCTAAGGCCCAGGGAGCTGGAAAACTGTTTTTT; cdr3_aa: CSAKAQGAGKLFF
v_call: TRBV20-1; clone_size: .; cdr3_length: 14; j_call: TRBJ1-2; d_call: .; cdr3_nt: TGCAGTGCTGGACCGGGGAGCGATAACTATGGCTACACCTTC; cdr3_aa: CSAGPGSDNYGYTF
v_call: TRBV5-6; clone_size: .; cdr3_length: 14; j_call: TRBJ2-5; d_call: .; cdr3_nt: TGTGCCAGCAGCTTGGGTCTGGGGACGGAGACCCAGTACTTC; cdr3_aa: CASSLGLGTETQYF
v_call: TRBV12-3/TRBV12-4; clone_size: .; cdr3_length: 13; j_call: TRBJ2-3; d_call: .; cdr3_nt: TGTGCCAGCAGTTACGCTGACACAGATACGCAGTATTTT; cdr3_aa: CASSYADTDTQYF
v_call: TRBV7-2; clone_size: .; cdr3_length: 15; j_call: TRBJ1-2; d_call: .; cdr3_nt: TGTGCCAGCAGCACCGACAGGAGTGCTAACTATGGCTACACCTTC; cdr3_aa: CASSTDRSANYGYTF
v_call: TRBV18; clone_size: .; cdr3_length: 14; j_call: TRBJ2-7; d_call: .; cdr3_nt: TGTGCCAGCTCCCCAACGAATTACTCCTACGAGCAGTACTTC; cdr3_aa: CASSPTNYSYEQYF
v_call: TRBV9; clone_size: .; cdr3_length: 17; j_call: TRBJ2-3; d_call: TRBD2; cdr3_nt: TGTGCCAGCACTCTTAGCGGGGGACCCAGTACCACAGATACGCAGTATTTT; cdr3_aa: CASTLSGGPSTTDTQYF
v_call: TRBV2; clone_size: few; cdr3_length: 15; j_call: TRBJ2-1; d_call: .; cdr3_nt: TGTGCCAGCAGCGTTGTCCCGAGCTCCTACAATGAGCAGTTCTTC; cdr3_aa: CASSVVPSSYNEQFF
v_call: TRBV12-3/TRBV12-4; clone_size: .; cdr3_length: 12; j_call: TRBJ2-4; d_call: .; cdr3_nt: TGTGCCAGCAGAGCGAGCCAAAACATTCAGTACTTC; cdr3_aa: CASRASQNIQYF
v_call: TRBV12-3/TRBV12-4; clone_size: many; cdr3_length: 13; j_call: TRBJ2-7; d_call: .; cdr3_nt: TGTGCCAGCAGCCCAGGGGCAACCTACGAGCAGTACTTC; cdr3_aa: CASSPGATYEQYF
v_call: TRBV5-1; clone_size: once; cdr3_length: 18; j_call: TRBJ2-3; d_call: TRBD2; cdr3_nt: TGCGCCAGCAGCGCCCGACTAGCGGGGGGGCGGACTCCAGATACGCAGTATTTT; cdr3_aa: CASSARLAGGRTPDTQYF
v_call: TRBV9; clone_size: .; cdr3_length: 15; j_call: TRBJ2-3; d_call: TRBD2; cdr3_nt: TGTACCAGCAGCGTCAGAGCGGGGAGCACAGATACGCAGTATTTT; cdr3_aa: CTSSVRAGSTDTQYF
v_call: TRBV15; clone_size: few; cdr3_length: 13; j_call: TRBJ1-2; d_call: .; cdr3_nt: TGTGCCACCAGCAGAGTGCGGGGGTGTGGCTACACCTTC; cdr3_aa: CATSRVRGCGYTF
v_call: TRBV4-2; clone_size: once; cdr3_length: 15; j_call: TRBJ1-5; d_call: .; cdr3_nt: TGTGCCAGCAGCCAAGAGGGGGGGGCCAATCAGCCCCAGCATTTT; cdr3_aa: CASSQEGGANQPQHF
v_call: TRBV4-3; clone_size: .; cdr3_length: 17; j_call: TRBJ2-1; d_call: TRBD2; cdr3_nt: TGCGCCAGCAGCCAAGATTGGGGAGGGAGAACCTACAATGAGCAGTTCTTC; cdr3_aa: CASSQDWGGRTYNEQFF
v_call: TRBV27; clone_size: .; cdr3_length: 15; j_call: TRBJ2-1; d_call: TRBD2; cdr3_nt: TGTGCCAGCAGTTCCATAGCGGGAGGGCCTGGTGAGCAGTTCTTC; cdr3_aa: CASSSIAGGPGEQFF
v_call: TRBV12-3/TRBV12-4; clone_size: .; cdr3_length: 15; j_call: TRBJ1-3; d_call: TRBD1; cdr3_nt: TGTGCCAGCAGCCGGACAGGGGCGGGTGGAAACACCATATATTTT; cdr3_aa: CASSRTGAGGNTIYF
v_call: TRBV6-2/TRBV6-3; clone_size: many; cdr3_length: 15; j_call: TRBJ2-1; d_call: TRBD2; cdr3_nt: TGTGCCAGCAGTCAGAGCGGGGGCGGTTACAATGAGCAGTTCTTC; cdr3_aa: CASSQSGGGYNEQFF
v_call: TRBV5-1; clone_size: .; cdr3_length: 17; j_call: TRBJ1-2; d_call: TRBD1; cdr3_nt: TGCGCCAGCAGCCCGACCCCGGGACAGGGGGCTAACTATGGCTACACCTTC; cdr3_aa: CASSPTPGQGANYGYTF
v_call: TRBV20-1; clone_size: .; cdr3_length: 15; j_call: TRBJ2-7; d_call: TRBD1; cdr3_nt: TGCAGTGCTATAAACGTCGGGACAGTCTCCTACGAGCAGTACTTC; cdr3_aa: CSAINVGTVSYEQYF
v_call: TRBV12-3/TRBV12-4; clone_size: .; cdr3_length: 15; j_call: TRBJ2-3; d_call: TRBD2; cdr3_nt: TGTGCCAGCGCATGGGGAGCGGGGATCACAGATACGCAGTATTTT; cdr3_aa: CASAWGAGITDTQYF
v_call: TRBV12-5; clone_size: .; cdr3_length: 15; j_call: TRBJ1-5; d_call: .; cdr3_nt: TGTGCTAGTGCCCCGAGGGATGAGGCGAATCAGCCCCAGCATTTT; cdr3_aa: CASAPRDEANQPQHF
v_call: TRBV11-2; clone_size: few; cdr3_length: 16; j_call: TRBJ2-7; d_call: TRBD1; cdr3_nt: TGTGCCAGCAGCTTTAGGACAGGGACAGGGGTTTACGAGCAGTACTTC; cdr3_aa: CASSFRTGTGVYEQYF
v_call: TRBV4-1; clone_size: .; cdr3_length: 14; j_call: TRBJ2-5; d_call: .; cdr3_nt: TGCGCCAGCAGCTTTACGGGGGGCGGGGAGACCCAGTACTTC; cdr3_aa: CASSFTGGGETQYF
v_call: TRBV7-8; clone_size: .; cdr3_length: 15; j_call: TRBJ2-1; d_call: .; cdr3_nt: TGTGCCAGCAGTTTTTCGGGTGGAGGGGACAATGAGCAGTTCTTC; cdr3_aa: CASSFSGGGDNEQFF
v_call: TRBV10-3; clone_size: .; cdr3_length: 15; j_call: TRBJ2-1; d_call: TRBD2; cdr3_nt: TGTGCCATCAGTGAAGGACGGGGGGGCTCCAATGAGCAGTTCTTC; cdr3_aa: CAISEGRGGSNEQFF
v_call: TRBV6-1; clone_size: .; cdr3_length: 16; j_call: TRBJ1-5; d_call: .; cdr3_nt: TGTGCCAGCAGTGAACGGGGGGCAAGGGGCAATCAGCCCCAGCATTTT; cdr3_aa: CASSERGARGNQPQHF
v_call: TRBV6-1; clone_size: .; cdr3_length: 14; j_call: TRBJ2-1; d_call: .; cdr3_nt: TGTGCCAGCAGTGAAAGGGGCAGGGGATATGAGCAGTTCTTC; cdr3_aa: CASSERGRGYEQFF
v_call: TRBV7-2; clone_size: few; cdr3_length: 14; j_call: TRBJ2-7; d_call: .; cdr3_nt: TGTGCCAGCAGCTCCGGTTTGAATGCCTACGAGCAGTACTTC; cdr3_aa: CASSSGLNAYEQYF
v_call: TRBV20-1; clone_size: once; cdr3_length: 16; j_call: TRBJ1-2; d_call: TRBD1; cdr3_nt: TGCAGTGCTAGAGATGGGGACAGGGTAGCTAACTATGGCTACACCTTC; cdr3_aa: CSARDGDRVANYGYTF
v_call: TRBV28; clone_size: .; cdr3_length: 14; j_call: TRBJ2-3; d_call: .; cdr3_nt: TGTGCCAGCAGTTTCGCGGGGGCGGGGGATGCGCAGTATTTT; cdr3_aa: CASSFAGAGDAQYF
v_call: TRBV20-1; clone_size: .; cdr3_length: 15; j_call: TRBJ2-5; d_call: TRBD1; cdr3_nt: TGCAGTGCTAGAGGGGGGACAGGAAGTATGGAGACCCAGTACTTC; cdr3_aa: CSARGGTGSMETQYF
v_call: TRBV6-4; clone_size: .; cdr3_length: 15; j_call: TRBJ1-2; d_call: TRBD1; cdr3_nt: TGTGCCAGCAGTGAAGATTCAGGGGGCAGCTATGGCTACACCTTC; cdr3_aa: CASSEDSGGSYGYTF
v_call: TRBV20-1; clone_size: few; cdr3_length: 14; j_call: TRBJ2-1; d_call: TRBD1; cdr3_nt: TGCAGTGCCCTGGACAGGGGCAGCGGGAATGAGCAGTTCTTC; cdr3_aa: CSALDRGSGNEQFF
v_call: TRBV14; clone_size: .; cdr3_length: 13; j_call: TRBJ2-7; d_call: .; cdr3_nt: TGTGCCAGCTGGATGACAGCCTCCTACGAGCAGTACTTC; cdr3_aa: CASWMTASYEQYF
v_call: TRBV5-4; clone_size: .; cdr3_length: 15; j_call: TRBJ2-7; d_call: .; cdr3_nt: TGTGCCAGCAGCTTGGACAGCCCAAGCTCCTACGAGCAGTACTTC; cdr3_aa: CASSLDSPSSYEQYF
v_call: TRBV4-2; clone_size: many; cdr3_length: 14; j_call: TRBJ2-1; d_call: .; cdr3_nt: TGTGCCAGCAGCCAATCGACTAGTTTGGGTGAGCAGTTCTTC; cdr3_aa: CASSQSTSLGEQFF
v_call: TRBV29-1; clone_size: few; cdr3_length: 13; j_call: TRBJ2-7; d_call: TRBD1; cdr3_nt: TGCAGCGTTGCCAGGGGGACCCCCGACGAGCAGTACTTC; cdr3_aa: CSVARGTPDEQYF
v_call: TRBV9; clone_size: few; cdr3_length: 13; j_call: TRBJ1-2; d_call: .; cdr3_nt: TGTGCCAGCAGCGACAGCACCCTAGGGGGCTACACCTTC; cdr3_aa: CASSDSTLGGYTF
v_call: TRBV5-1; clone_size: .; cdr3_length: 16; j_call: TRBJ1-6; d_call: .; cdr3_nt: TGCGCCAGCAGCTTGCTCAGCGTACGGGAGAATTCACCCCTCCACTTT; cdr3_aa: CASSLLSVRENSPLHF
v_call: TRBV28; clone_size: .; cdr3_length: 14; j_call: TRBJ1-2; d_call: .; cdr3_nt: TGTGCCAGCAGTTTAGTCTACACCTCCTATGGCTACACCTTC; cdr3_aa: CASSLVYTSYGYTF
v_call: TRBV29-1; clone_size: .; cdr3_length: 13; j_call: TRBJ2-7; d_call: .; cdr3_nt: TGCAGCGACCATCGGGATTTCCTAGGCGAGCAGTACTTC; cdr3_aa: CSDHRDFLGEQYF
v_call: TRBV15; clone_size: .; cdr3_length: 15; j_call: TRBJ2-6; d_call: TRBD2; cdr3_nt: TGTGCCACCAGCGGGGAGGGGACTGGGGCCAACGTCCTGACTTTC; cdr3_aa: CATSGEGTGANVLTF
v_call: TRBV7-3; clone_size: few; cdr3_length: 17; j_call: TRBJ2-3; d_call: .; cdr3_nt: TGTGCCAGCAGCCAAGTCAAAGGCGTTTACGGCACAGATACGCAGTATTTT; cdr3_aa: CASSQVKGVYGTDTQYF